This T cell receptor beta chain was obtained from a study of CD8+ T cells in alopecia areata. Treatment meaning: oral pan-JAK inhibitor, 5-10 mg twice daily. This clone came up once. The CDR3 covers 14 residues. CDR1 is MNHEY and CDR2 is SMNVEV in the germline V gene (reference sequence). V lost 3 bases, J lost 2 bases, and 10 bases lay in between. Following extraction, RNA underwent reverse transcription to cDNA, which served as the sequencing template. Using immunoSEQ multiplex PCR, the repertoire was profiled, and TCRdb retains in-frame clones only, with some absent. The sample includes 200,000 to 250,000 clones, approximately 57% of them seen just once.

This material consisted of CD4+ T cells sorted from blood, taken at week 4, from a patient treated with tofacitinib. The chain is built from TRBV27 and TRBJ1-2; no definite D call. This TCR was sampled from a human donor with alopecia areata. CDR3 residues: CASSFVGANYGYTF. CDR3 in DNA: TGTGCCAGCAGTTTCGTTGGTGCGAACTATGGCTACACCTTC.